These T cell receptor beta chains were read from a single sample in a study of cytomegalovirus exposure and HLA in healthy donors. Clones were read by immunoSEQ multiplex PCR, and TCRdb kept only the in-frame ones, dropping some. The repertoire holds 110,000 to 150,000 clones, with 84% as singletons. Sequenced input: PBMCs. Every receptor here comes from a boy aged 2 to 10 in good health and CMV-seronegative. Both conserved end residues are part of each CDR3. The order of the fields is J gene, V gene, CDR3 protein.

J gene: TRBJ1-2; V gene: TRBV5-4; CDR3 protein: CASSIYPRKGTDGYTF
J gene: TRBJ2-5; V gene: TRBV5-1; CDR3 protein: CASSPLPTVQETQYF
J gene: TRBJ2-1; V gene: TRBV7-8; CDR3 protein: CASSSRQGSYNEQFF
J gene: TRBJ2-3; V gene: TRBV15; CDR3 protein: CATSRDGGTDTQYF
J gene: TRBJ1-4; V gene: TRBV5-6; CDR3 protein: CASSLGTGGFPEKLFF
J gene: TRBJ2-1; V gene: TRBV7-3; CDR3 protein: CASSSTGLEQFF
J gene: TRBJ2-5; V gene: TRBV5-4; CDR3 protein: CASSLGAGETQYF
J gene: TRBJ2-1; V gene: TRBV2; CDR3 protein: CASSEEAGGGNEQFF
J gene: TRBJ2-3; V gene: TRBV5-1; CDR3 protein: CASSGGTETDTQYF
J gene: TRBJ1-2; V gene: TRBV9; CDR3 protein: CASSVEPGGSYGYTF
J gene: TRBJ2-2; V gene: TRBV11-2; CDR3 protein: CAEGLNTGELFF
J gene: TRBJ1-3; V gene: TRBV27; CDR3 protein: CASSLDRNSGNTIYF
J gene: TRBJ1-4; V gene: TRBV7-3; CDR3 protein: CASARSGNEKLFF
J gene: TRBJ1-6; V gene: TRBV25-1; CDR3 protein: CASRGRQGMGSPLHF
J gene: TRBJ2-1; V gene: TRBV7-3; CDR3 protein: CASSYYRGYNEQFF
J gene: TRBJ2-1; V gene: TRBV5-4; CDR3 protein: CASSGTSANEQFF
J gene: TRBJ2-6; V gene: TRBV7-2; CDR3 protein: CASSLRESGANVLTF
J gene: TRBJ2-4; V gene: TRBV11-2; CDR3 protein: CASSSPGQGRAKNIQYF
J gene: TRBJ1-1; V gene: TRBV5-1; CDR3 protein: CASSFTGGLNTEAFF
J gene: TRBJ1-1; V gene: TRBV6-1; CDR3 protein: CASSAGQENTEAFF
J gene: TRBJ1-1; V gene: TRBV4-3; CDR3 protein: CASSQARVPNTEAFF
J gene: TRBJ1-2; V gene: TRBV6-1; CDR3 protein: CASSEPGQGFYGYTF
J gene: TRBJ2-7; V gene: TRBV11-2; CDR3 protein: CASAGGVFSLYEQYF
J gene: TRBJ2-7; V gene: TRBV7-9; CDR3 protein: CASSAHQTGGFYEQYF
J gene: TRBJ2-3; V gene: TRBV10-3; CDR3 protein: CAIVAETGSKDTQYF
J gene: TRBJ2-1; V gene: TRBV29-1; CDR3 protein: CSVEWRGAYNEQFF
J gene: TRBJ2-3; V gene: TRBV7-9; CDR3 protein: CASSHGNSNTDTQYF
J gene: TRBJ2-1; V gene: TRBV9; CDR3 protein: CASSVGPTGLHPSYNEQFF
J gene: TRBJ2-3; V gene: TRBV7-8; CDR3 protein: CASSEGTSGSGDTQYF
J gene: TRBJ2-3; V gene: TRBV4-2; CDR3 protein: CASSQVGSGKGSDTQYF
J gene: TRBJ2-7; V gene: TRBV29-1; CDR3 protein: CSSRTGAHEQYF
J gene: TRBJ2-6; V gene: TRBV27; CDR3 protein: CASSSRDRESGANVLTF
J gene: TRBJ2-5; V gene: TRBV18; CDR3 protein: CASSPRVSNLQETQYF
J gene: TRBJ1-1; V gene: TRBV13; CDR3 protein: CASSPGLFEAFF
J gene: TRBJ2-1; V gene: TRBV15; CDR3 protein: CATSRGLAGFYNEQFF
J gene: TRBJ1-2; V gene: TRBV5-6; CDR3 protein: CASSFGTGGNGYTF
J gene: TRBJ1-1; V gene: TRBV6-5; CDR3 protein: CASSYVGGASNTEAFF
J gene: TRBJ2-1; V gene: TRBV7-6; CDR3 protein: CASSPGTGRIRDEQFF
J gene: -; V gene: TRBV2; CDR3 protein: CASSVHEQYF
J gene: TRBJ1-2; V gene: TRBV6-6; CDR3 protein: CASSRSGTGVGGYTF
J gene: TRBJ1-4; V gene: TRBV6-1; CDR3 protein: CASVRRGVNEKLFF
J gene: TRBJ1-4; V gene: TRBV30; CDR3 protein: CAWSHGQDSYEKLFF
J gene: TRBJ1-3; V gene: TRBV10-2; CDR3 protein: CASRELDRSSGNTIYF